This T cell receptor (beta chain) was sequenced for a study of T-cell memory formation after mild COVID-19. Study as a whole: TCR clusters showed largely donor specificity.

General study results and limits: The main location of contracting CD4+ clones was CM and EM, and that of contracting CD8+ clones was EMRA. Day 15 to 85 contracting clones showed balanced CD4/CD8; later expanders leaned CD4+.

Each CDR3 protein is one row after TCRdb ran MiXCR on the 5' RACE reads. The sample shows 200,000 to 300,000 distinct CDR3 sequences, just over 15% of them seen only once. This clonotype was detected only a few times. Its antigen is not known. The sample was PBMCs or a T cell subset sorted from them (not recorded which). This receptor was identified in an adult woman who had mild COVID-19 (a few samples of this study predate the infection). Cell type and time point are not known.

The CDR3 region has the DNA TGTGCCAGCAGCTTTAGATCGGGAACCTCTGGGGCCAACGTCCTGACTTTC. It is translated as CASSFRSGTSGANVLTF. V usage is TRBV7-2 and J usage is TRBJ2-6; a weak D match, TRBD2 (5 bases). V lost 3 bases, J lost 0 bases, and 12 bases lay in between. Per the germline V gene, CDR1 is SGHTA and CDR2 is FQGNSA. The CDR3 totals 17 residues.